The 18 T cell receptor beta chains given below trace back to one sample, sequenced in a study of T-cell reconstitution after alpha-beta-depleted transplantation in children. Unique molecular identifiers were used in preparing the TCRbeta library. TCRdb re-called the PCR reads with MiXCR, one entry per CDR3 protein. This sample has 100,000 to 150,000 distinct CDR3 sequences, with about 21% found just once. The sequences come from PBMCs, mostly from graft donor cells, collected 180 days after TCRalphabeta/CD19-depleted stem cell transplant. These receptors all come from a male patient aged 2-15 years who had a stem cell transplant for chronic granulomatous disease, so the T cells may come from the graft donor.

The genes are TRBV7-7 and TRBJ2-5; tentative D call: TRBD2 (5 bases). Germline loops: CDR1 SSHAT, CDR2 FNYEAQ (reference sequence). The CDR3 sequence is 15 residues long. V was pared by 3 bases and J by 4 bases, with 15 bases between. This CDR3 reads CASSFRGMGRETQYF. As DNA, the CDR3 is TGTGCCAGCAGCTTCCGGGGTATGGGCAGAGAGACCCAGTACTTC.

This clonotype was observed once. V and J are TRBV13 and TRBJ2-7, with 7 bases lining up with TRBD1. Trimming removed 5 bases from V and 2 bases from J; junction bases left unmatched: 9. This CDR3 comprises 15 residues. Germline V gives CDR1 PRHDT, CDR2 FYEKMQ (reference sequence). The CDR3, as DNA: TGTGCCAGCAGCGGGCGACAGGGATCCCCCTACGAGCAGTACTTC. Translated: CASSGRQGSPYEQYF.

This chain uses TRBV29-1 with TRBJ2-2, with 7 nucleotides matching TRBD1. There are 12 residues in the CDR3. J gave up 3 bases and V 7 bases, and 2 bases lay outside the gene matches. The germline gives CDR1 SQVTM, CDR2 ANQGSEA. CDR3 nucleotides: TGCAGCGGGCAGGGGGACACCGGGGAGCTGTTTTTT. Residues: CSGQGDTGELFF.

This clonotype showed up many times. The rearrangement links TRBV25-1 to TRBJ2-1, with TRBD2 as a possible D gene (6 bases). The germline gives CDR1 MGHDK, CDR2 SYGVNS. There are 17 residues in the CDR3. V dropped 3 bases and J dropped 8 bases, with 23 bases sitting between them. CDR3 residues: CASSDSPIAVRADEQFF. In DNA form, the CDR3 reads TGTGCCAGCAGTGATTCCCCCATAGCGGTTCGTGCGGATGAGCAGTTCTTC.

The chain has TRBV20-1 and TRBJ2-3; 7 nucleotides agree with TRBD2. The CDR3 runs to 15 residues. V was clipped by 5 bases and J by 0 bases; unmatched bases: 8. Germline V gene sequence: CDR1 DFQATT, CDR2 SNEGSKA (reference sequence). CDR3 amino acids: CSAFSGGGSTDTQYF. Here the CDR3 DNA reads TGCAGTGCTTTCTCGGGCGGGGGAAGCACAGATACGCAGTATTTT.

The chain has TRBV12-3 or TRBV12-4 and TRBJ2-7; either TRBD1 or TRBD2 may supply D (5 bases each). The length of the CDR3 is 12 residues. Trimming stripped 6 bases from V and 6 bases from J, with 12 bases between. CDR3 bases: TGTGCCAGCAGCCACCCGGGACGCGAGCAGTACTTC. Its protein product is CASSHPGREQYF.

This clonotype has at least ten counts. The chain recombines TRBV24-1 with TRBJ2-7; 9 nucleotides line up with TRBD2. Germline V gene sequence: CDR1 KGHDR, CDR2 SFDVKD. This CDR3 has 15 residues. V shed 7 bases, J shed 4 bases, and the junction held 10 bases outside the gene matches. This chain's CDR3 is CATSSTAGGTYEQYF. DNA for the CDR3: TGTGCCACCAGCTCGACAGCGGGAGGAACTTACGAGCAGTACTTC.

This clonotype appeared a single time. V is TRBV2 and J is TRBJ2-1; D is ambiguous. The CDR3 has 15 residues. V lost 5 bases and J 6 bases, leaving 17 bases between the germline ends. Germline CDR1 is SNHLY and CDR2 is FYNNEI. CDR3 DNA sequence: TGTGCCAGCAGTCTCCGGGCGGTCTCGGCCAATGAGCAGTTCTTC. Translating it yields CASSLRAVSANEQFF.

CDR3 loop: CSVVLGLEQFF. CDR3 coding DNA: TGCAGCGTTGTCTTGGGCCTTGAGCAGTTCTTC. The rearrangement uses TRBV29-1 and TRBJ2-1; D unresolved. The CDR3 loop spans 11 amino acids. Germline CDR1 reads SQVTM; CDR2 reads ANQGSEA. Trimming took 4 bases from V and 9 from J, leaving 10 bases between them.

The table lists this clonotype with a few counts. The chain joins TRBV15 to TRBJ1-5; 7 nucleotides match TRBD1. Trimming cost V 5 bases and J 6 bases; bases outside gene matches: 4. The germline V gene has CDR1 LNHNV and CDR2 YYDKDF (reference sequence). This CDR3 is 13 amino acids long. The CDR3 bases are TGTGCCACCAGCCCGACAGGGAGTCAGCCCCAGCATTTT. It specifies CATSPTGSQPQHF. The full variable domain, completed using reference TRBV15 and TRBJ1-5, is DAMVIQNPRYQVTQFGKPVTLSCSQTLNHNVMYWYQQKSSQAPKLLFHYYDKDFNNEADTPDNFQSRRPNTSFCFLDIRSPGLGDTAMYLCATSPTGSQPQHFGDGTRLSIL.

The chain is built from TRBV24-1 and TRBJ2-5; D remains unclear. The CDR3 spans 14 residues. In germline, CDR1 is KGHDR, CDR2 SFDVKD. Trimming stripped 2 bases from V and 7 bases from J, with 13 bases between. This chain's CDR3 is CATSDYRTPMTQYF. CDR3 in DNA: TGTGCCACCAGTGATTATAGGACCCCCATGACCCAGTACTTC.

The V and J genes are TRBV18 and TRBJ2-5; no clear D. Germline CDR1 KGHSH, CDR2 LQKENI. V was shortened by 2 bases and J by 5 bases, with 15 bases between the two germline ends. The CDR3 length is 15 residues. CDR3 region: CASSPVQTLTETQYF. The CDR3 DNA is TGTGCCAGCTCACCAGTGCAAACATTAACGGAGACCCAGTACTTC.

The CDR3 loop is CASSESPGLAGGYMYEQYF. The DNA for the CDR3 is TGTGCCAGCAGTGAGTCCCCGGGACTAGCGGGAGGCTATATGTACGAGCAGTACTTC. The chain links TRBV25-1 to TRBJ2-7; 15 bases line up with TRBD2. CDR1 is MGHDK and CDR2 is SYGVNS in the germline V gene. The CDR3 extends over 19 amino acids. Trimming removed 3 bases from V and 4 bases from J; junction bases left unmatched: 13.

Ten or more counts support this clonotype. The chain has TRBV15 and TRBJ2-7, with 9 positions matching TRBD2. The CDR3 is made up of 16 amino acids. Germline assignment: CDR1 LNHNV and CDR2 YYDKDF (reference sequence). The J segment lost 5 bases and the V segment lost 5 bases, leaving 13 bases of the junction unmatched. CDR3 loop: CATSDLRAGGSHEQYF. DNA of the CDR3: TGTGCCACCAGCGACCTGCGAGCGGGAGGTTCCCACGAGCAGTACTTC.

The chain carries TRBV5-5 and TRBJ1-1; a weak D match, TRBD1 (6 bases). This CDR3 spans 14 amino acids. V was trimmed by 2 bases and J by 0 bases, leaving 8 bases between them. Germline V gene lookup returns CDR1 SGHKS and CDR2 YYEKEE (reference sequence). The CDR3 protein is CASSLGTMNTEAFF. In nucleotides, the CDR3 is TGTGCCAGCAGCTTAGGGACAATGAACACTGAAGCTTTCTTT.

This clonotype came up many times. The chain recombines TRBV29-1 with TRBJ1-4; D call uncertain. The germline CDR1 and CDR2 sequences are SQVTM and ANQGSEA. The CDR3 is 13 amino acids. Trimming took 4 bases from V and 7 from J, leaving 13 bases between them. The CDR3, as DNA: TGCAGCGTTGGATACCCATTGGGTGAAAAACTGTTTTTT. It is translated as CSVGYPLGEKLFF.

This clonotype was counted many times. V and J are TRBV29-1 and TRBJ2-2; D may be TRBD1 (5 bases). The germline V gene encodes CDR1 SQVTM and CDR2 ANQGSEA. The germline V and J ends were trimmed by 4 bases and 5 bases, with 17 bases remaining between them. This CDR3 is 15 amino acids long. The CDR3 loop is CSVGFMGRTTGELFF. The CDR3 bases are TGCAGCGTTGGGTTCATGGGCAGGACAACCGGGGAGCTGTTTTTT.

Concerning this clonotype itself: One junction end does not reproduce the germline sequence, and a read error may be involved. The chain links TRBV4-3 to TRBJ1-6; TRBD1 aligns across 7 bases. Looked up from germline, CDR1 is LGHNA and CDR2 is YSLEER. This CDR3 has 15 residues. The CDR3 DNA sequence: TGCGCCAGCAGCCAGACAGGGCCCAATAATTCCCCCCTCCACTTT. Amino acids: CASSQTGPNNSPLHF.